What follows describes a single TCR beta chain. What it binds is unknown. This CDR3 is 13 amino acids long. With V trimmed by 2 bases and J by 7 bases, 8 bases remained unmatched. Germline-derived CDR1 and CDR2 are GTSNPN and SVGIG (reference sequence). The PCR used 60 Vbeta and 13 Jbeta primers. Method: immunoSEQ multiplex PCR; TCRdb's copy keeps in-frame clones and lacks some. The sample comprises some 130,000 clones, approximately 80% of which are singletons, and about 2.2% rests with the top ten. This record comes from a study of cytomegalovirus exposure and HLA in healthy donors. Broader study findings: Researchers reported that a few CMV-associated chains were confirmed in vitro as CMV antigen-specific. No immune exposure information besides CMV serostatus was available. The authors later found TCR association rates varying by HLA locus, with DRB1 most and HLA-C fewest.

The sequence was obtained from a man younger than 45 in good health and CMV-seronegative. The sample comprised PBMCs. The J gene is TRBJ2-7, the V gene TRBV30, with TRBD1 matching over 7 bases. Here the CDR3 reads CAWSLSDRLEQYF. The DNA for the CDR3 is TGTGCCTGGAGTTTATCGGACAGGCTAGAGCAGTACTTC.